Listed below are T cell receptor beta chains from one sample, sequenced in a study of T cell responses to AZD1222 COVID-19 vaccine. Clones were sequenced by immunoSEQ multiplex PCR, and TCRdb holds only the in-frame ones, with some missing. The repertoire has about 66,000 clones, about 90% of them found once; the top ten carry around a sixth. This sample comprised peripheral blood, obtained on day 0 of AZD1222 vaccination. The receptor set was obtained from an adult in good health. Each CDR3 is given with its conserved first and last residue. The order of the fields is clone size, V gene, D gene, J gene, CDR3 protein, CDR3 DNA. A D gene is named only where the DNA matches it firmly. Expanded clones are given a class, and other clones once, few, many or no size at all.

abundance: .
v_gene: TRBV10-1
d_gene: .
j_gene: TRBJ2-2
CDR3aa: CASSDPGANTGELFF
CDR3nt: TGCGCCAGCAGTGATCCGGGGGCCAACACCGGGGAGCTGTTTTTT

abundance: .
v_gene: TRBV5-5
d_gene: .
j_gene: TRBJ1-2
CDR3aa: CASSLGQGSGYGYTF
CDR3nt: TGTGCCAGCAGCTTGGGGCAGGGGAGCGGCTATGGCTACACCTTC

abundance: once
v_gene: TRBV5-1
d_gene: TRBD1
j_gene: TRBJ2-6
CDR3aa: CASSLYGVGGVGANVLTF
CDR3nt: TGCGCCAGCAGCTTGTATGGAGTAGGGGGCGTCGGGGCCAACGTCCTGACTTTC

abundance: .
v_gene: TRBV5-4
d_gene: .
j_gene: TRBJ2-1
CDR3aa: CASSLDPGAFNEQFF
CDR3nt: TGTGCCAGCAGCTTGGACCCAGGGGCCTTCAATGAGCAGTTCTTC

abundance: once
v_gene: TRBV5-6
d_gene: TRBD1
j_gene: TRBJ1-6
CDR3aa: CASSRGQGSLNSPLHF
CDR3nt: TGTGCCAGCAGCCGAGGACAGGGGTCCCTAAATTCACCCCTCCACTTT

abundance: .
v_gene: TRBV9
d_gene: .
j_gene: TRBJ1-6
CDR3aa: CASSVEGQQTPLHF
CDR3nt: TGTGCCAGCAGCGTAGAGGGTCAGCAGACACCCCTCCACTTT

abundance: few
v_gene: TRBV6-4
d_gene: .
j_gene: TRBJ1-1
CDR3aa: CASSDSDNTEAFF
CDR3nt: TGTGCCAGCAGTGACTCGGACAACACTGAAGCTTTCTTT

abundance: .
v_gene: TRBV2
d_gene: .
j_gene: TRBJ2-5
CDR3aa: CASSEGAAVETQYF
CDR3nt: TGTGCCAGCAGTGAAGGAGCGGCCGTGGAGACCCAGTACTTC

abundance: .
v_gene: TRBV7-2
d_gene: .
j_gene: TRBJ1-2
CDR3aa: CASSDYDFIAHYGYTF
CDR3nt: TGTGCCAGCAGCGACTATGATTTCATAGCTCACTATGGCTACACCTTC

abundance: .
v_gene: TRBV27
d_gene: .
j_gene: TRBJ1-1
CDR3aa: CASSFLTNTEAFF
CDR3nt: TGTGCCAGCAGTTTTCTGACAAACACTGAAGCTTTCTTT

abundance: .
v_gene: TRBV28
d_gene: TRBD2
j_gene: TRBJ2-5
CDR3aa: CASSLPSGRARETQYF
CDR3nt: TGTGCCAGCAGTTTACCTAGCGGGAGGGCCCGGGAGACCCAGTACTTC

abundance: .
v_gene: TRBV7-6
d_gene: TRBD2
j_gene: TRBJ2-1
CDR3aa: CASSPLPLAGDYNEQFF
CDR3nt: TGTGCCAGCAGCCCCCTCCCCCTAGCGGGGGATTACAATGAGCAGTTCTTC

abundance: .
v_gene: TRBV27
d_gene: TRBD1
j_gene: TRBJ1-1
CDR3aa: CASSLRDRGLFTEAFF
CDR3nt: TGTGCCAGCAGTTTAAGGGACAGGGGGCTATTTACTGAAGCTTTCTTT

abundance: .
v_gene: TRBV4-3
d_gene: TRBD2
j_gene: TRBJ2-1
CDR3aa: CASSQAERGGYNEQFF
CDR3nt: TGCGCCAGCAGCCAAGCGGAGCGGGGGGGCTACAATGAGCAGTTCTTC

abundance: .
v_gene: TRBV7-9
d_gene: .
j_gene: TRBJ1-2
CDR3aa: CASSVGQDRGYTF
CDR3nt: TGTGCCAGCAGCGTGGGGCAGGATCGCGGCTACACCTTC

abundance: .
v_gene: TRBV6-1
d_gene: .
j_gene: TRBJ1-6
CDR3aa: CASSEAWGRNNSPLHF
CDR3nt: TGTGCCAGCAGTGAAGCTTGGGGGAGGAATAATTCACCCCTCCACTTT

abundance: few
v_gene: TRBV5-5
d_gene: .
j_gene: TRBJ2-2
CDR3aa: CASSLQGMSGELFF
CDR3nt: TGTGCCAGCAGCTTGCAGGGGATGTCCGGGGAGCTGTTTTTT

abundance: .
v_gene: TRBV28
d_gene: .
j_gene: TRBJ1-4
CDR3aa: CASSLDPGDKEKLFF
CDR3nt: TGTGCCAGCAGTTTGGATCCAGGGGATAAGGAAAAACTGTTTTTT

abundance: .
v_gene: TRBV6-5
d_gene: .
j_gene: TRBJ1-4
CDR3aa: CASSQGVTNEKLFF
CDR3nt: TGTGCCAGCAGTCAGGGAGTAACTAATGAAAAACTGTTTTTT

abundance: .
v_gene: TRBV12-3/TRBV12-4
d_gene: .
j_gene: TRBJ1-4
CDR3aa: CASSFGRGEKLFF
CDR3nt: TGTGCCAGCAGTTTCGGACGGGGAGAAAAACTGTTTTTT

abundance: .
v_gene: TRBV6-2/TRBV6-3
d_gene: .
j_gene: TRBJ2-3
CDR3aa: CASSYSIPWRGTDTQYF
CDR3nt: TGTGCCAGCAGTTACTCGATTCCTTGGAGGGGCACAGATACGCAGTATTTT

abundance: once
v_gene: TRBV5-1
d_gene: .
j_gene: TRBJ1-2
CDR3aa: CASSLEGRGTYGYTF
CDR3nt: TGCGCCAGCAGCTTGGAGGGCCGGGGGACCTATGGCTACACCTTC

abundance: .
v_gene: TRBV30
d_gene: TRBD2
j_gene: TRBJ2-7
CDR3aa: CAWSVHSLAGDLKIYEQYF
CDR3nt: TGTGCCTGGAGTGTACATTCTCTAGCGGGAGACCTCAAAATCTACGAGCAGTACTTC

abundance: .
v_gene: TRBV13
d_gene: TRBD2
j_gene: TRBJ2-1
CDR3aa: CASSSLTSGRHNEQFF
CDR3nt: TGTGCCAGCAGCTCACTGACTAGCGGGAGACACAATGAGCAGTTCTTC

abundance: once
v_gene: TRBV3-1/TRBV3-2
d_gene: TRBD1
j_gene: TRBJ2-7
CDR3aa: CASSPDREEYEQYF
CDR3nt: TGTGCCAGCAGCCCGGACAGGGAAGAATACGAGCAGTACTTC

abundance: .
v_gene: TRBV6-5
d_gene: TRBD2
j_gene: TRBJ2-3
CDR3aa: CASSRLALATDTQYF
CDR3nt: TGTGCCAGCAGTAGACTAGCCCTGGCGACGGATACGCAGTATTTT

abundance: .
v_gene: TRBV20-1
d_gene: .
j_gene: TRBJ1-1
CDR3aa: CSAGENTEAFF
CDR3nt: TGCAGTGCTGGGGAGAACACTGAAGCTTTCTTT

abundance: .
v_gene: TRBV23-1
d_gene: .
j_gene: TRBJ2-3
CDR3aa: CASHRGARARTDTQYF
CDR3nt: TGCGCCAGCCATCGTGGGGCGAGGGCCCGCACAGATACGCAGTATTTT

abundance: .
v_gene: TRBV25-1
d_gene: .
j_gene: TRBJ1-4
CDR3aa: CASSELDRPTNEKLFF
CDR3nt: TGTGCCAGCAGTGAACTCGACAGGCCAACTAATGAAAAACTGTTTTTT

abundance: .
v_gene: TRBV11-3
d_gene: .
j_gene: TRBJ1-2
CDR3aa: CASSLGRNNGYTF
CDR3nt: TGTGCCAGCAGCTTGGGCAGGAATAATGGCTACACCTTC

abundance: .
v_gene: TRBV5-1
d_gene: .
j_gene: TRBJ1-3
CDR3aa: CASSLSLVPSGNTIYF
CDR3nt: TGCGCCAGCAGCTTGTCGCTGGTCCCCTCTGGAAACACCATATATTTT

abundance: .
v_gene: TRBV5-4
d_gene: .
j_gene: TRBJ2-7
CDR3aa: CASNRLGGAPEQYF
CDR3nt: TGTGCCAGCAATCGCTTGGGGGGGGCCCCCGAGCAGTACTTC

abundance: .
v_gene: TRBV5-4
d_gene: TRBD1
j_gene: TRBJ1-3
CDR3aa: CASSLEGARGNTIYF
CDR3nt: TGTGCCAGCAGCTTGGAGGGGGCTCGAGGAAACACCATATATTTT

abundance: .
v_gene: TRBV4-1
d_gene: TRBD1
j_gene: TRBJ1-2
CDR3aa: CASSGGQANYGYTF
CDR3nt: TGCGCCAGCAGCGGAGGACAGGCTAACTATGGCTACACCTTC

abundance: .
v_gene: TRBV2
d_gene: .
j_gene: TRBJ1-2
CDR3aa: CASSEGRADGYTF
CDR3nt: TGTGCCAGCAGTGAGGGCCGGGCGGATGGCTACACCTTC

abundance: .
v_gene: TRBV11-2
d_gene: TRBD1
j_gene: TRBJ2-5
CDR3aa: CASSLADREYQETQYF
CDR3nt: TGTGCCAGCAGCTTAGCGGACAGGGAGTACCAAGAGACCCAGTACTTC

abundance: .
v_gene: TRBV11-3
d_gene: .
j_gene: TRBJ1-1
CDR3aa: CASSSEGSANTEAFF
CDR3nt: TGTGCCAGCAGCTCCGAAGGAAGCGCGAACACTGAAGCTTTCTTT

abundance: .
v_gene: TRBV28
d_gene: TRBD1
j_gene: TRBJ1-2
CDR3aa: CASSMTGSGYGYTF
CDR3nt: TGTGCCAGCAGTATGACAGGGTCTGGCTATGGCTACACCTTC

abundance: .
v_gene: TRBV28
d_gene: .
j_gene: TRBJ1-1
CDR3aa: CASSLVGGAAFF
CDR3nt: TGTGCCAGCAGTTTGGTAGGAGGGGCAGCTTTCTTT

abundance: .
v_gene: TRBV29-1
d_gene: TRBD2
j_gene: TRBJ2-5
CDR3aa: CSVAGGPLKGETQYF
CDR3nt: TGCAGCGTTGCGGGGGGACCCCTCAAGGGAGAGACCCAGTACTTC

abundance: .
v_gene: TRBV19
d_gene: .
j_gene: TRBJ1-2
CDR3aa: CASSPSGTAFLYGYTF
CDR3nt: TGTGCCAGTAGTCCTTCTGGAACAGCCTTCCTCTATGGCTACACCTTC

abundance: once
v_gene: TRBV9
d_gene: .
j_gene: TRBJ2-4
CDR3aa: CASRAQGMDKNIQYF
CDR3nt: TGTGCCAGCAGAGCCCAGGGGATGGACAAAAACATTCAGTACTTC

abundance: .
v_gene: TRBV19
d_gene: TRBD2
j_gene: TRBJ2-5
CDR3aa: CASSLGALGLAGGETQYF
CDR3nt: TGTGCCAGTAGTTTGGGGGCTTTGGGACTAGCGGGAGGGGAGACCCAGTACTTC